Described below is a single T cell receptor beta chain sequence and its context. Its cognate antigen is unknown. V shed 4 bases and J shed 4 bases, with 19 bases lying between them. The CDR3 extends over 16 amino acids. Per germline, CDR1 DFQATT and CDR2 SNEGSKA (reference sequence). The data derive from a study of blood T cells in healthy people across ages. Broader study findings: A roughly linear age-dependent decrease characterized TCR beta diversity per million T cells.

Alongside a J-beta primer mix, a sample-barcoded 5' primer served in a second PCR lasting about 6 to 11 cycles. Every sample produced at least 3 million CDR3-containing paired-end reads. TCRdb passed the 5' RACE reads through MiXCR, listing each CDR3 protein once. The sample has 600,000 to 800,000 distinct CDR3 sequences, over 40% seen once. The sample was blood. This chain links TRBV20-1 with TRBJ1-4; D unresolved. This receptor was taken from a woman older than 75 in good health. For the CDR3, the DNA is TGCAGTGCTACCATTATGAAGGGTAGCTTTAATGAAAAACTGTTTTTT. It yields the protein CSATIMKGSFNEKLFF.